The TCR beta chain described here comes from a study of sequential checkpoint blockade in melanoma. Study background: Patients were randomized 1:1 to nivolumab-then-ipilimumab or ipilimumab-then-nivolumab first-line. Both treatment sequences were followed by maintenance nivolumab.

Treatment here: randomized to nivolumab then ipilimumab (arm A) or the reverse (arm B). Sorted cells were live CD3+CD8+, lacking CD19 and CD56, from PBMCs. This CDR3 spans 16 amino acids. Germline V gene lookup returns CDR1 SGHDN and CDR2 FVKESK. With 1 base clipped from V and 8 bases from J, the junction kept 7 bases outside the gene matches. The table lists this clone with a few counts. Measured with immunoSEQ multiplex PCR; TCRdb has only the in-frame clones, and not every one. The sample records 15,000 to 20,000 clones, approximately 74% being singletons. This receptor was identified in a human donor with melanoma. Sample: CD8+ T cells sorted from blood (inferred from file names), taken from a patient given nivolumab and ipilimumab in sequence. The chain recombines TRBV14 with TRBJ2-1, with TRBD2 identical over 11 bases. In DNA form, the CDR3 reads TGTGCCAGCAGCCAAGCGAGAACTAGCGGGAGACATGAGCAGTTCTTC. This codes for CASSQARTSGRHEQFF.